What follows is one TCR beta chain and its context. Its antigen is not identified. The sample comes from a study of shared clonotypes between healthy human individuals. The data were produced by immunoSEQ multiplex PCR, yet TCRdb's version contains in-frame clones alone and is incomplete. The sample carries some 510,000 clones, more than 65% recorded once. Whole-study results and caveats: Depth of sequencing was expected to influence donor clonotype sharing.

The origin of this receptor is a woman aged 40 to 50 in good health. Some clones in this sample may be carry-over from other donors' samples. The sequencing sample was made of PBMCs.

The CDR3 DNA reads TGTGCCAGCAGCCGAGAGACCCGTCAGGACGAGCAGTACTTC. It encodes CASSRETRQDEQYF. The chain links TRBV5-5 to TRBJ2-7; no reliable D call. V shed 4 bases and J shed 5 bases, with 16 bases lying between them. The CDR3 is 14 residues long. The germline V gene has CDR1 SGHKS and CDR2 YYEKEE (reference sequence). The full variable domain, its missing parts supplied by reference TRBV5-5 and TRBJ2-7, is DAGVTQSPTHLIKTRGQQVTLRCSPISGHKSVSWYQQVLGQGPQFIFQYYEKEERGRGNFPDRFSARQFPNYSSELNVNALLLGDSALYLCASSRETRQDEQYFGPGTRLTVT.